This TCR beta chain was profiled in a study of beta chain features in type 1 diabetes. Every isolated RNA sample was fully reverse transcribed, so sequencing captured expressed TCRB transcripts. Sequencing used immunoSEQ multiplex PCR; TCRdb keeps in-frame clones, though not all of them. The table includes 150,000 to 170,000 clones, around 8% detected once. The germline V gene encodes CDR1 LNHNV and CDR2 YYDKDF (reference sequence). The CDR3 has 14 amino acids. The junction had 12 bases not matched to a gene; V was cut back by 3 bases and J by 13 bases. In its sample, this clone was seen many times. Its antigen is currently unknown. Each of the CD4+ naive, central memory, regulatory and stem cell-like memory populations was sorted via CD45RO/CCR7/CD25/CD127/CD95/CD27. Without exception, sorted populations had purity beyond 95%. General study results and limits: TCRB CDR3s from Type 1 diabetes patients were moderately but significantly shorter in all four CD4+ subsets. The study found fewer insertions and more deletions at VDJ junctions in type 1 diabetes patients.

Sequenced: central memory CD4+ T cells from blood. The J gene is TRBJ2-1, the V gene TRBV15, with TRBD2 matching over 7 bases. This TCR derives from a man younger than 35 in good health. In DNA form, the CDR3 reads TGTGCCACCAGCAGGTCAGGTCCTCAGCGGGGTCAGTTCTTC. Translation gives CATSRSGPQRGQFF.